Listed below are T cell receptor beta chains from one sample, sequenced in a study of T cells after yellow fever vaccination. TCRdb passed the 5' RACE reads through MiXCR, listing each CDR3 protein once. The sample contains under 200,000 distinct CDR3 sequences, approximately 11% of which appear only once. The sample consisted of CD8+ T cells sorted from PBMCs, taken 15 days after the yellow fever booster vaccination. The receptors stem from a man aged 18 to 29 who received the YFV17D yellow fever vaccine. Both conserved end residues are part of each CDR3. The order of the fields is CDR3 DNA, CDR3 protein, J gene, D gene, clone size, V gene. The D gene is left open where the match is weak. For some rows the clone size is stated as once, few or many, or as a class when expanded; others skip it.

TGCGCCAGCAGCTTGTTAGGGAGCTCCTACAATGAGCAGTTCTTC CASSLLGSSYNEQFF TRBJ2-1 - - TRBV5-1
TGTGCCACCAGCAGAGTTTGGGGGGTCGAGCAGCCCCAGCATTTT CATSRVWGVEQPQHF TRBJ1-5 - - TRBV15
TGTGCCAGCAGTGAATTCGAGTGGGTGCAGTACTTC CASSEFEWVQYF TRBJ2-7 - few TRBV6-1
TGTGCCATCCCGATCGCAGGGAACACCGGGGAGCTGTTTTTT CAIPIAGNTGELFF TRBJ2-2 - few TRBV10-3
TGTGCCTGGAGTTACCTAGGTGGCCACGAGGGTTACGAGCAGTACTTC CAWSYLGGHEGYEQYF TRBJ2-7 - - TRBV30
TGTGCCAGCAGTCCAAGACAGCCCCACTACAATGAGGCGCAGTTCTTC CASSPRQPHYNEAQFF TRBJ2-1 - few TRBV6-1
TGCGCCAGCAGCCAAGATAGCGGCAGGGCCATGGTTCCAGATACGCAGTATTTT CASSQDSGRAMVPDTQYF TRBJ2-3 - - TRBV4-3
TGTGCCAGCAGCTTGGATCCCGGGGAAGAGACCCAGTACTTC CASSLDPGEETQYF TRBJ2-5 - few TRBV5-4
TGTGCCAGTAGTTTTAGCGGGGGGTGGAATGAGCAGTTCTTC CASSFSGGWNEQFF TRBJ2-1 TRBD2 few TRBV19
TGTGCCAGCAGTTACTCATCCGGGGGCAACACCGGGGAGCTGTTTTTT CASSYSSGGNTGELFF TRBJ2-2 - - TRBV6-5
TGCAGTGCTAGAAAAGACGATCGGTATGGGTATGTGGTGGCAGATACGCAGTATTTT CSARKDDRYGYVVADTQYF TRBJ2-3 - few TRBV20-1
TGTGCCAGTAAGTCCAGCGGGGGCGATACGCAGTATTTT CASKSSGGDTQYF TRBJ2-3 TRBD2 - TRBV19
TGTGCCAGCAGCGTAGATGGGTCCCAAGAGACCCAGTACTTC CASSVDGSQETQYF TRBJ2-5 - many TRBV9
TGTGCCAGCAGCGTAGCGGCTTCTAGCACAGATACGCAGTATTTT CASSVAASSTDTQYF TRBJ2-3 - - TRBV9
TGTGCCACCAGCAGAGCCAGCGCCCCAGATACGCAGTATTTT CATSRASAPDTQYF TRBJ2-3 - - TRBV15
TGTGCCAGCCGGACGGATGGGGAGACCCAGTACTTC CASRTDGETQYF TRBJ2-5 - few TRBV11-2
TGTGCCAGCAGCCCCGTACTGACTATCGGGGAGCTGTTTTTT CASSPVLTIGELFF TRBJ2-2 - few TRBV7-9
TGCGCCAGCAGCCAAGATTGGGCAGCCTACGAGCAGTACTTC CASSQDWAAYEQYF TRBJ2-7 - - TRBV4-3
TGTGCCAGCTCACCCGAAGGGGGGGCGACAGATACGCAGTATTTT CASSPEGGATDTQYF TRBJ2-3 - - TRBV18
TGTGCCACTATGGACAGGGGGGAACTCTACGAGCAGTACTTC CATMDRGELYEQYF TRBJ2-7 TRBD1 - TRBV6-1
TGTGCCAGTAGACGGGGGGGGGATGAGCAGTTCTTC CASRRGGDEQFF TRBJ2-1 TRBD2 - TRBV12-3/TRBV12-4
TGTGCCAGCAGCTCCCGACTAGCGGGCCTCTACGAGCAGTACTTC CASSSRLAGLYEQYF TRBJ2-7 TRBD2 many TRBV7-8
TGCAGTGCTAGAGGCCAGGAAGAGACCCAGTACTTC CSARGQEETQYF TRBJ2-5 - - TRBV20-1
TGCGCCAGCAGCTTTACCGGGACAGGGAGCCTACGAGGGCAGTACTTC CASSFTGTGSLRGQYF TRBJ2-7 TRBD1 few TRBV5-1
TGTGCCATCAGTGTCGGGACAGGGACGGGTCAGCCCCAGCATTTT CAISVGTGTGQPQHF TRBJ1-5 TRBD1 few TRBV10-3
TGTGCCAGCAGACAGGGGATTTCGACCGGGGAGCTGTTTTTT CASRQGISTGELFF TRBJ2-2 TRBD1 few TRBV6-2/TRBV6-3
TGTGCCAGCAGCTTACCCGGGGAAGAGACCCAGTACTTC CASSLPGEETQYF TRBJ2-5 - - TRBV7-3
TGTGCCAGCAGCTTTCAAGGGGCGATCATGAACACTGAAGCTTTCTTT CASSFQGAIMNTEAFF TRBJ1-1 - - TRBV5-6
TGTGCCAGCAGTGCAAAGGGCTCCTATAATTCACCCCTCCACTTT CASSAKGSYNSPLHF TRBJ1-6 - few TRBV2
TGTGCCATCAGTGAGTTGAATTACGAGACCCAGTACTTC CAISELNYETQYF TRBJ2-5 - few TRBV10-3
TGTGCCAGCAGCCTGGGACTAGCGGGGGGCCATGAGCAGTTCTTC CASSLGLAGGHEQFF TRBJ2-1 TRBD2 few TRBV3-1
TGCGCCAGCAGCCAAGATCCGGGTTATGAGCAGTTCTTC CASSQDPGYEQFF TRBJ2-1 - - TRBV4-3
TGTGCCAGCAGCCTCCGGACTGGGGTTAATGAAAAACTGTTTTTT CASSLRTGVNEKLFF TRBJ1-4 - - TRBV7-9
TGCGCCAGCAGCTCAACACATGACAGCGCGAGTAATTCACCCCTCCACTTT CASSSTHDSASNSPLHF TRBJ1-6 - many TRBV5-1
TGTGCCAGCAGTTTAGCGTCGAGGACAGGGTTGGAAAAACTGTTTTTT CASSLASRTGLEKLFF TRBJ1-4 TRBD1 - TRBV12-3/TRBV12-4
TGTGCCAGCAGTTATAATACAGGGTTGAATGAAAAACTGTTTTTT CASSYNTGLNEKLFF TRBJ1-4 - - TRBV6-5
TGTGCCAGCACCCAGGCGTCTAGCGGGGGTGCGCAGTATTTT CASTQASSGGAQYF TRBJ2-3 TRBD2 few TRBV7-9
TGTGCCAGCAGCTTCCTAGCGGGGGGGCAAGATACGCAGTATTTT CASSFLAGGQDTQYF TRBJ2-3 TRBD2 few TRBV7-2
TGTGCCAGCAGTGACTCCACCGGGGAGCTGTTTTTT CASSDSTGELFF TRBJ2-2 - - TRBV6-1
TGTGCCAGCAGCCACTCTCTCTCCTTAAGGGGGCCTTCCGAGACCCAGTACTTC CASSHSLSLRGPSETQYF TRBJ2-5 TRBD1 - TRBV4-2
TGTGCCAGCAGCCAAGAAGTTGGGCCAGGCGGTAGGTCGACCCAGTACTTC CASSQEVGPGGRSTQYF TRBJ2-5 - - TRBV14
TGCGCCAGCAGCCAATATGGACAGGCCAACTATGGCTACACCTTC CASSQYGQANYGYTF TRBJ1-2 TRBD1 - TRBV4-1
TGTGCCAGCAGCGTGACAGTACAAGAGACCCAGTACTTC CASSVTVQETQYF TRBJ2-5 - few TRBV5-6
TGTGCCAGCAGCTTAGCCAGCGGGGTTAATGAGCAGTTCTTC CASSLASGVNEQFF TRBJ2-1 TRBD2 many TRBV11-2